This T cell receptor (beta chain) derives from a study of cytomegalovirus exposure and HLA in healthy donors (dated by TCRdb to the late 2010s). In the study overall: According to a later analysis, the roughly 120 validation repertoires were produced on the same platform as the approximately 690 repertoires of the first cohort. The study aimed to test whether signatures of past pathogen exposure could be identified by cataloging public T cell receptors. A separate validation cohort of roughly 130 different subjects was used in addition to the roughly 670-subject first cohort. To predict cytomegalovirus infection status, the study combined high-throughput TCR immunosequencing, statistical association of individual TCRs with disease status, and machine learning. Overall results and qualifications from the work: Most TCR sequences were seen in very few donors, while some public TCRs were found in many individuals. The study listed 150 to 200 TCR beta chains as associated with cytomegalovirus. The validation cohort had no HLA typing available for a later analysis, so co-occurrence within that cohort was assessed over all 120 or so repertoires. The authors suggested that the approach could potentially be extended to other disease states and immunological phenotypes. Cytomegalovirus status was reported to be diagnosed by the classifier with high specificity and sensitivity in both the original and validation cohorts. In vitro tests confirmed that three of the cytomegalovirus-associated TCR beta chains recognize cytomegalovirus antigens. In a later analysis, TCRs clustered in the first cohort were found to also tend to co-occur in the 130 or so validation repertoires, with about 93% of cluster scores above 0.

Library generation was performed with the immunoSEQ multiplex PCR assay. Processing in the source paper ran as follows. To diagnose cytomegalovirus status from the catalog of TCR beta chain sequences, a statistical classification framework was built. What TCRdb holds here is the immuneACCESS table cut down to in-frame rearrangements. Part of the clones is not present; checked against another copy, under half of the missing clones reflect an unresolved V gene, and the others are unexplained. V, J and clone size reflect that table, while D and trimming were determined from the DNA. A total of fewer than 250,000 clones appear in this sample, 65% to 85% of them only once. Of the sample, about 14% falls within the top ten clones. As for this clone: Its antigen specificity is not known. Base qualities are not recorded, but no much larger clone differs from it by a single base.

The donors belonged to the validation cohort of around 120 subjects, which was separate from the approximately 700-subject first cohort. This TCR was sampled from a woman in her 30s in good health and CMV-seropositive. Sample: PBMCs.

The CDR3 corresponds to CSVEDRQVYEQFF. The nucleotide sequence is TGCAGCGTTGAAGATCGGCAGGTCTATGAGCAGTTCTTC. The V gene is TRBV29-1 and the J gene is TRBJ2-1, with the D gene not confidently named. Trimming at the junction amounts to 0 bases on V and 8 bases on J, and the germline ends lie 11 bases apart. Taken from cysteine to phenylalanine, the CDR3 has 13 residues. Only CDR3 DNA is held: 39 bases, read in frame from base 1. The germline V gene sets CDR1 to SQVTM and CDR2 to ANQGSEA.